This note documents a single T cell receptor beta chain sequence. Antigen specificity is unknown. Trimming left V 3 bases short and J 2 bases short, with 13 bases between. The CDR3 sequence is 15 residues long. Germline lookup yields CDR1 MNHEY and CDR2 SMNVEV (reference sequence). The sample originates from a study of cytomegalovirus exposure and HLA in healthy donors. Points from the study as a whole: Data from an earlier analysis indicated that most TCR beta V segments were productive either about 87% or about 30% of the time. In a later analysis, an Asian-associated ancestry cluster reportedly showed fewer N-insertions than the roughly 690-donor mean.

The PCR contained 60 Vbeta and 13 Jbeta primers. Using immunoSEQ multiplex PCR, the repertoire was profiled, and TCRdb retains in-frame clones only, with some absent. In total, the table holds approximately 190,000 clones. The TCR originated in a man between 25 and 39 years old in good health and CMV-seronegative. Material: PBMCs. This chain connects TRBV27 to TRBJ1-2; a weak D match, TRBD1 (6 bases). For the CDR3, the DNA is TGTGCCAGCAGTTTTTTGGACAGCCTAAACTATGGCTACACCTTC. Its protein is CASSFLDSLNYGYTF.